Listed here is a single T cell receptor beta chain. The entry originates in a study of CD8+CD57+ T cells in acquired aplastic anemia. Germline assignment: CDR1 LNHNV and CDR2 YYDKDF (reference sequence). The CDR3 length is 15 residues. Trimming removed 3 bases from V and 4 bases from J; junction bases left unmatched: 5. Genomic DNA served as template for TCR beta VDJ and CDR3 profiling. TCRdb reprocessed the reads with MiXCR, giving one entry per CDR3 protein. The sample records approximately 380,000 distinct CDR3 sequences, about 70% being singletons. The sample was sorted CD4+, CD8+, or CD8+CD57+ T cells (not recorded which) from PBMCs. The rearrangement links TRBV15 to TRBJ2-7; TRBD1 aligns across 11 bases. The sequence derives from a human donor in good health, serving as a control. The CDR3 reads CATSSHGQGAYEQYF. Here the CDR3 DNA reads TGTGCCACCAGCAGCCACGGACAGGGGGCATACGAGCAGTACTTC.